The clone carrying this T cell receptor (beta chain) was observed a few times. V lost 6 bases to trimming and J lost 7 bases; unmatched junction nucleotides: 10. Looked up from germline, CDR1 is ENHRY and CDR2 is SYGVKD. This CDR3 region has 14 residues. This sample is part of a study of blood T cell repertoires in COVID-19. Background on the study: PBMCs, B-cell-depleted T cells, or T cells were the source of the cDNA or gDNA that made up the material.

Data came from immunoSEQ multiplex PCR; TCRdb stores just in-frame clones and leaves some out. The repertoire consists of 250,000 to 350,000 clones, with about 87% occurring once and the leading ten covering about 7%. Material: peripheral blood. This TCR was recovered from a woman in her thirties who had recovered from COVID-19. This chain uses TRBV10-3 with TRBJ1-2; 8 nucleotides match TRBD1. This chain's CDR3 is CAIRDLNQGAGYTF. CDR3 nucleotide sequence: TGTGCCATCAGAGACCTAAACCAGGGGGCTGGCTACACCTTC.